The rows below give T cell receptor beta chains drawn from one sample of a study of T cells after yellow fever vaccination. TCRdb analysed the 5' RACE reads with MiXCR anew, one entry per CDR3 protein. The table has a few hundred thousand distinct CDR3 sequences, about 17% seen once; the top ten hold 15% to 20%. The sample consisted of PBMCs, taken 5 days after the first yellow fever vaccination. The receptor source for this set is a man younger than 30 who received the YFV17D yellow fever vaccine. The CDR3 runs from the conserved cysteine through the conserved F or W. Fields, in order: V gene, clone size, CDR3 length, D gene, J gene, CDR3 protein, CDR3 DNA. A D gene is named only where the DNA matches it firmly. A row's size may be missing; if present it is once, few, many or a size class.

v_call: TRBV11-1
clone_size: few
cdr3_length: 16
d_call: NA
j_call: TRBJ1-1
cdr3_aa: CASSLVGGDLNTEAFF
cdr3_nt: TGTGCCAGCAGCTTAGTAGGAGGGGACCTGAACACTGAAGCTTTCTTT

v_call: TRBV4-1
clone_size: NA
cdr3_length: 15
d_call: NA
j_call: TRBJ1-6
cdr3_aa: CASSQDRGSSSPLHF
cdr3_nt: TGCGCCAGCAGCCAAGATCGTGGCAGTTCTTCACCCCTCCACTTT

v_call: TRBV27
clone_size: many
cdr3_length: 16
d_call: TRBD2
j_call: TRBJ2-5
cdr3_aa: CASSSLQRGLQETQYF
cdr3_nt: TGTGCCAGCAGTTCCCTCCAGCGGGGGCTCCAAGAGACCCAGTACTTC

v_call: TRBV20-1
clone_size: few
cdr3_length: 14
d_call: NA
j_call: TRBJ2-3
cdr3_aa: CSASLAGPVDTQYF
cdr3_nt: TGCAGTGCTAGCTTAGCAGGGCCGGTAGATACGCAGTATTTT

v_call: TRBV20-1
clone_size: NA
cdr3_length: 16
d_call: TRBD2
j_call: TRBJ2-1
cdr3_aa: CCARVASGGSYNEQFF
cdr3_nt: TGCTGTGCTAGAGTGGCTAGCGGGGGGTCTTACAATGAGCAGTTCTTC

v_call: TRBV12-3/TRBV12-4
clone_size: NA
cdr3_length: 13
d_call: NA
j_call: TRBJ1-2
cdr3_aa: CASSPISNYGYTF
cdr3_nt: TGTGCCAGCAGTCCAATAAGTAACTATGGCTACACCTTC

v_call: TRBV7-2
clone_size: few
cdr3_length: 14
d_call: NA
j_call: TRBJ1-2
cdr3_aa: CASSEEVAHYGYTF
cdr3_nt: TGTGCCAGCAGCGAAGAGGTAGCTCACTATGGCTACACCTTC

v_call: TRBV5-1
clone_size: few
cdr3_length: 16
d_call: NA
j_call: TRBJ2-5
cdr3_aa: CASSLLAVRAQETQYF
cdr3_nt: TGCGCCAGCAGCTTGTTAGCAGTAAGGGCTCAAGAGACCCAGTACTTC

v_call: TRBV25-1
clone_size: NA
cdr3_length: 16
d_call: TRBD2
j_call: TRBJ2-7
cdr3_aa: CASSGRGSGGFYEQYF
cdr3_nt: TGTGCCAGCAGCGGGAGGGGGAGCGGGGGATTTTACGAGCAGTACTTC

v_call: TRBV4-2
clone_size: many
cdr3_length: 11
d_call: NA
j_call: TRBJ2-4
cdr3_aa: CASSQGSIQYF
cdr3_nt: TGTGCCAGCAGCCAGGGCAGCATTCAGTACTTC

v_call: TRBV12-3/TRBV12-4
clone_size: NA
cdr3_length: 13
d_call: TRBD1
j_call: TRBJ2-7
cdr3_aa: CASSRDRAREQYF
cdr3_nt: TGTGCCAGCAGTAGGGACAGGGCCCGCGAGCAGTACTTC

v_call: TRBV5-1
clone_size: NA
cdr3_length: 15
d_call: NA
j_call: TRBJ1-4
cdr3_aa: CASSLTGPDNEKLFF
cdr3_nt: TGCGCCAGCAGCTTGACGGGTCCGGATAATGAAAAACTGTTTTTT

v_call: TRBV6-1
clone_size: NA
cdr3_length: 15
d_call: TRBD2
j_call: TRBJ2-1
cdr3_aa: CASRIPGLDDNEQFF
cdr3_nt: TGTGCCAGCAGGATCCCGGGACTAGACGACAATGAGCAGTTCTTC

v_call: TRBV5-4
clone_size: NA
cdr3_length: 16
d_call: NA
j_call: TRBJ1-2
cdr3_aa: CASSLARGGSNYGYTF
cdr3_nt: TGTGCCAGCAGCTTGGCCCGGGGAGGCTCAAACTATGGCTACACCTTC

v_call: TRBV19
clone_size: few
cdr3_length: 11
d_call: TRBD2
j_call: TRBJ2-1
cdr3_aa: CATRLAGAQFF
cdr3_nt: TGTGCCACGAGACTAGCGGGGGCGCAGTTCTTC

v_call: TRBV3-1
clone_size: NA
cdr3_length: 16
d_call: NA
j_call: TRBJ2-3
cdr3_aa: CASSHHVQGSYGTQYF
cdr3_nt: TGTGCCAGCAGCCACCATGTCCAGGGGTCCTATGGTACGCAGTATTTT

v_call: TRBV14
clone_size: few
cdr3_length: 15
d_call: TRBD2
j_call: TRBJ2-1
cdr3_aa: CASSRNRLAGNEQFF
cdr3_nt: TGTGCCAGCAGCCGGAATAGACTAGCCGGCAATGAGCAGTTCTTC

v_call: TRBV5-6
clone_size: few
cdr3_length: 13
d_call: NA
j_call: TRBJ2-4
cdr3_aa: CASSFRGTNIQYF
cdr3_nt: TGTGCCAGCAGCTTCAGAGGGACAAACATTCAGTACTTC

v_call: TRBV2
clone_size: many
cdr3_length: 13
d_call: TRBD1
j_call: TRBJ2-7
cdr3_aa: CASEGTASYEQYF
cdr3_nt: TGTGCCAGTGAGGGGACAGCCTCCTACGAGCAGTACTTC

v_call: TRBV5-1
clone_size: few
cdr3_length: 13
d_call: NA
j_call: TRBJ1-4
cdr3_aa: CASSFGPGVELFF
cdr3_nt: TGCGCCAGCAGCTTCGGTCCGGGGGTGGAACTGTTTTTT

v_call: TRBV7-2
clone_size: few
cdr3_length: 16
d_call: TRBD2
j_call: TRBJ2-5
cdr3_aa: CASSSSGALGEETQYF
cdr3_nt: TGTGCCAGCAGCTCTAGCGGGGCCCTTGGAGAAGAGACCCAGTACTTC

v_call: TRBV2
clone_size: few
cdr3_length: 17
d_call: NA
j_call: TRBJ2-3
cdr3_aa: CASSEALSWSPPDTQYF
cdr3_nt: TGTGCCAGCAGTGAAGCGCTTAGCTGGTCACCCCCCGATACGCAGTATTTT